This is a list of T cell receptor beta chains from one sample in a study of identical twins. TCRdb reprocessed the 5' RACE reads with MiXCR, giving one entry per CDR3 protein. The sample contains 260,000 or so distinct CDR3 sequences, 6% to 8.5% of which appear only once. These data are also associated with another study on yellow fever vaccine responses in identical twins.

Sequencing was performed on CD8+ T cells sorted from blood. These receptors all come from a woman between 18 and 29 years old in good health. The CDR3 runs from the conserved cysteine through the conserved F or W. D genes are given only for firm matches. Only part of the rows carry a size: once, few, many, or a class if the clone is expanded.

>TRBV4-1|NA|TRBJ1-1|NA
TGCGCCAGCAGCCAAGTTGGTTTGAACACTGAAGCTTTCTTT
CASSQVGLNTEAFF
>TRBV3-1|few|TRBJ2-5|NA
TGTGCCAGCAGCCCCTTTCGGGGGCAAGAGACCCAGTACTTC
CASSPFRGQETQYF
>TRBV27|many|TRBJ2-2|TRBD1
TGTGCCAGCAGTTTATCTTTGTGGACAGGGCGCACCGGGGAGCTGTTTTTT
CASSLSLWTGRTGELFF
>TRBV27|few|TRBJ2-5|TRBD2
TGTGCCAGCAGTAAGGCCCCCGGGACTAGCGTGAGCCAAGAGACCCAGTACTTC
CASSKAPGTSVSQETQYF
>TRBV7-8|many|TRBJ2-1|TRBD2
TGTGCCAGCAGCTTAGTGGTAGCGGGGCAATACAATGAGCAGTTCTTC
CASSLVVAGQYNEQFF
>TRBV7-2|few|TRBJ2-1|NA
TGTGCCAGCAGCTTAGGGACGGGAAGGTATGAGCAGTTCTTC
CASSLGTGRYEQFF
>TRBV6-4|few|TRBJ2-2|NA
TGTGCCAGCAGTGAAAAGGAGGTCACCGGGGAGCTGTTTTTT
CASSEKEVTGELFF
>TRBV12-3/TRBV12-4|NA|TRBJ1-1|NA
TGTGCCAGCAGCTTGGAACAGGGTATAAGCGCCACTGAAGCTTTCTTT
CASSLEQGISATEAFF
>TRBV29-1|few|TRBJ2-1|NA
TGCAGCGTTTCGTACTACAATGAGCAGTTCTTC
CSVSYYNEQFF
>TRBV7-8|NA|TRBJ2-7|NA
TGTGCCAGCAGCTTAGTACAGGCCCAGCACGAGCAGTACTTC
CASSLVQAQHEQYF
>TRBV29-1|many|TRBJ2-3|TRBD2
TGCAGCGTTGGACTAGCGGGAGTTGAGGTAGATACGCAGTATTTT
CSVGLAGVEVDTQYF
>TRBV28|many|TRBJ2-5|NA
TGTGCCAGCAGTTTTTACGATGGGGAGGTCCAAGAGACCCAGTACTTC
CASSFYDGEVQETQYF
>TRBV6-5|few|TRBJ2-5|TRBD2
TGTGCCAGCAGTTACGAAAGCGGGGGGGCCCAAGAGACCCAGTACTTC
CASSYESGGAQETQYF
>TRBV10-2|few|TRBJ2-3|NA
TGCGCCAGCTTCGAGAGTAGGGCAGATACGCAGTATTTT
CASFESRADTQYF
>TRBV6-5|few|TRBJ2-1|NA
TGTGCCAGCAGGACAAACAGTGAGCAGTTCTTC
CASRTNSEQFF
>TRBV7-9|few|TRBJ1-1|NA
TGTGCCAGCAGCCTACCGGGAGGCGGCAACACTGAAGCTTTCTTT
CASSLPGGGNTEAFF
>TRBV10-2|many|TRBJ1-5|NA
TGCGCCAGCAGTGAGTCGATCAGGGGAAAAGGGCATTTT
CASSESIRGKGHF
>TRBV27|NA|TRBJ2-1|NA
TGTGCCAGCACCATGGACCCTCCGAGCTCCTACAATGAGCAGTTCTTC
CASTMDPPSSYNEQFF
>TRBV6-2/TRBV6-3|NA|TRBJ2-1|TRBD2
TGTGCCAGCATCCCTTGGGGACTAGCGGGGCCCCCGAGCTCCTACAATGAGCAGTTCTTC
CASIPWGLAGPPSSYNEQFF
>TRBV28|few|TRBJ1-6|NA
TGTGCCAGCAGACCCCCGGTCGACCGGTTTCCCCTCCACTTT
CASRPPVDRFPLHF
>TRBV12-3/TRBV12-4|many|TRBJ1-5|NA
TGTGCCAGCAGTTTTTCGAGTAGCAATCAGCCCCAGCATTTT
CASSFSSSNQPQHF
>TRBV9|NA|TRBJ1-2|NA
TGTGCCAGCAGCGCAGCAGGGTACGGTGGCTACACCTTC
CASSAAGYGGYTF
>TRBV15|few|TRBJ2-3|NA
TGTGCCACCAGCAGAGGTCGGTCGGGGACAGATACGCAGTATTTT
CATSRGRSGTDTQYF
>TRBV19|NA|TRBJ2-2|NA
TGTGCCAGTAGTAGCTTAGTCGGACACACCGGGGAGCTGTTTTTT
CASSSLVGHTGELFF
>TRBV12-3/TRBV12-4|few|TRBJ2-7|NA
TGTGCCAGCAGTTTCGCCCTAAGCGAGGGGAGCTCCCTATCCTACGAGCAGTACTTC
CASSFALSEGSSLSYEQYF
>TRBV3-1|many|TRBJ1-1|NA
TGTGCCAGCAGCCAAGAACCCGGGGTGGGCACTGAAGCTTTCTTT
CASSQEPGVGTEAFF
>TRBV4-2|NA|TRBJ2-3|TRBD2
TGTGCCAGCAGCCCCGGGCCCGGGACTAGCGGGACAGATACGCAGTATTTT
CASSPGPGTSGTDTQYF
>TRBV9|NA|TRBJ2-3|NA
TGTGCCTGCAGCGTAGCTGAAGGGGCGCAGTATTTT
CACSVAEGAQYF
>TRBV7-9|many|TRBJ2-1|NA
TGTGCCAGCAGCTTCTCGGACGGACCCTACAATGAGCAGTTCTTC
CASSFSDGPYNEQFF
>TRBV12-3/TRBV12-4|many|TRBJ2-7|NA
TGTGCCAGCAGTGAGCGGAACCCCACCTACGAGCAGTACTTC
CASSERNPTYEQYF
>TRBV12-3/TRBV12-4|many|TRBJ1-1|NA
TGTGCCAGCAGTTCCCCCCCCCACGGAGGCACTGAAGCTTTCTTT
CASSSPPHGGTEAFF
>TRBV11-2|few|TRBJ2-3|TRBD2
TGTGCCAGCAGGGGACTACCGACCACAGATACGCAGTATTTT
CASRGLPTTDTQYF
>TRBV7-9|many|TRBJ2-7|NA
TGTGCCAGCAGCGACCAGGGTAGAGACCCCTACGAGCAGTACTTC
CASSDQGRDPYEQYF
>TRBV14|many|TRBJ1-2|NA
TGTGCCAGCAGCCACCCCGCCACCGTAAGGGGGGATGGCTACACCTTC
CASSHPATVRGDGYTF
>TRBV6-1|many|TRBJ2-2|TRBD2
TGTGCCAGCAGTGCCCTAGCGGACCCGAACACCGGGGAGCTGTTTTTT
CASSALADPNTGELFF
>TRBV15|few|TRBJ2-3|NA
TGTGCCACCAGCAGAGACAATTCCCACGATACGCAGTATTTT
CATSRDNSHDTQYF
>TRBV3-1|few|TRBJ2-1|TRBD2
TGTGCCAGCTGCCCTCGGGGGGGCTCTTACAATGAGCAGTTCTTC
CASCPRGGSYNEQFF
>TRBV5-1|NA|TRBJ2-7|NA
TGCGCCAGCAGCTTCCATGGCTCCTACGAGCAGTACTTC
CASSFHGSYEQYF
>TRBV7-9|many|TRBJ1-1|NA
TGTGCCAGCAGCTTACTGCAGGAGAACACTGAAGCTTTCTTT
CASSLLQENTEAFF
>TRBV7-9|few|TRBJ2-5|TRBD2
TGTGCCAGCAGCTTAGTCGGACTAGCTCAGTACTTC
CASSLVGLAQYF
>TRBV4-1|few|TRBJ2-7|TRBD1
TGCGCCAGCAGCGGACAGGGATACGAGCAGTACTTC
CASSGQGYEQYF
>TRBV5-5|NA|TRBJ2-7|TRBD1
TGTGCCAGCAGCCCCCGGGACAGTCCCTACGAGCAGTACTTC
CASSPRDSPYEQYF
>TRBV24-1|many|TRBJ2-5|TRBD1
TGTGCCACCAGTGACCGACAGGGTAACCAAGAGACCCAGTACTTC
CATSDRQGNQETQYF
>TRBV2|NA|TRBJ2-3|NA
TGTGCCAGCCCGTCCGGCGGGACGGCAGATACGCAGTATTTT
CASPSGGTADTQYF
>TRBV4-1|NA|TRBJ1-6|TRBD1
TGCGCCAGCAGCCAAGACCAGGGGGTTTATTCACCCCTCCACTTT
CASSQDQGVYSPLHF
>TRBV28|many|TRBJ1-5|NA
TGTGCCAGCACATTCAGGTTTAATCAGCCCCAGCATTTT
CASTFRFNQPQHF
>TRBV13|NA|TRBJ2-3|NA
TGTGCCAGCAGCTTCGGCGGGGCCAACACAGATACGCAGTATTTT
CASSFGGANTDTQYF
>TRBV12-3/TRBV12-4|many|TRBJ1-6|NA
TGTGCCAGCAGTTACAACCCCAATTCACCCCTCCACTTT
CASSYNPNSPLHF